This T cell receptor (beta chain) was identified during a study of cytomegalovirus exposure and HLA in healthy donors. The study, taken as a whole, reports: Researchers left out some V segments, among them TRBV6-2 and TRBV6-3, as indistinguishable. Judged likely to be a sequencing artifact was a cluster of highly shared sequence variants. Rare sequences made up most TCRs, while some public TCRs were found in many donors.

PCR primers comprised 60 Vbeta and 13 Jbeta primers. The protocol was immunoSEQ multiplex PCR, while the TCRdb copy is restricted to in-frame clones and leaves out a portion. The sample comprises roughly 170,000 clones, around 75% of which are singletons, and around 2.4% rests with the top ten. Notes on this clone: Its antigen remains unidentified. Distinct nucleotide sequences in the sample also encode this CDR3.

The CDR3 contains 15 residues. Per the germline V gene, CDR1 is SGHTA and CDR2 is FQGNSA. With V trimmed by 3 bases and J by 4 bases, 5 bases remained unmatched. The source of this sequence is a female donor in good health and CMV-seronegative. The V gene is TRBV7-2, the J gene TRBJ2-1; the match to TRBD1 covers 8 bases. The sequencing sample was made of PBMCs. CDR3 sequence (DNA): TGTGCCAGCAGCTTTGACAGGGGCTCGTACAATGAGCAGTTCTTC. It translates to CASSFDRGSYNEQFF.